These T cell receptor beta chains were read from a single sample in a study of regulatory T cells in long-lasting Graves disease. TCRdb independently ran MiXCR on the multiplex PCR reads; one entry per CDR3 protein. The repertoire holds more than 450,000 distinct CDR3 sequences, with around 15% as singletons. These same data were also listed under a study on T cells in Graves' hyperthyroidism and ophthalmopathy.

Sequencing used peripheral blood mononuclear cells (PBMCs), obtained at new diagnosis, from a patient treated with antithyroid drugs. All receptors derive from a man aged 40-49 years with Graves disease. The CDR3 runs from the conserved cysteine through the conserved F or W. The D gene is left open where the match is weak. Clone size, where shown, is once, few, many, or a class for clones that have expanded.

TRBV28,many,TRBJ2-7,TRBD2,TGTGCCAGCAAAACGCTAGCGGGAGTCAGAGACTACGAGCAGTACTTC,CASKTLAGVRDYEQYF
TRBV2,many,TRBJ2-2,NA,TGTGCCAGCGGGAATACTGACAATCTCGGGGAGCTGTTTTTT,CASGNTDNLGELFF
TRBV29-1,NA,TRBJ2-5,NA,TGCAGCGTTAAAGCGGGCCTTCAAGAGACCCAGTACTTC,CSVKAGLQETQYF
TRBV2,NA,TRBJ2-7,NA,TGTGCCAGTGAGAGATACGAGCAGTACTTC,CASERYEQYF
TRBV28,many,TRBJ2-1,NA,TGTGCCAGCAGTCCCCCGGAGCGGCCTGGGGAGCAGTTCTTC,CASSPPERPGEQFF
TRBV12-5,few,TRBJ1-3,NA,TGTGCTAGTGACCGCGGACCCTACGGGAACACCATATATTTT,CASDRGPYGNTIYF
TRBV27,many,TRBJ2-7,TRBD1,TGTGCCAGCAGTCCGACAGGGGTGCGGGACTACGAGCAGTACTTC,CASSPTGVRDYEQYF
TRBV4-1,NA,TRBJ2-5,NA,TGCGCCAGCAGCCAAGAGGACAGGGAGGGTAGAGAGACCCAGTACTTC,CASSQEDREGRETQYF
TRBV2,many,TRBJ1-5,NA,TGTGCCAGCATGAAAGGGGGTGGCAATCAGCCCCAGCATTTT,CASMKGGGNQPQHF
TRBV4-1,NA,TRBJ2-3,NA,TGCGCCAGCAGCCCCCCAGGGGCGGGTCAGGGTACGCAGTATTTT,CASSPPGAGQGTQYF
TRBV5-1,NA,TRBJ1-5,TRBD1,TGCGCCAGCAGCTTGGAGGCAGGGGGCCAGCCCCAGCATTTT,CASSLEAGGQPQHF
TRBV5-8,NA,TRBJ1-5,NA,TGTGCCAGCAGCTCGGGCCTCTCTAGCAATCAGCCCCAGCATTTT,CASSSGLSSNQPQHF
TRBV7-2,NA,TRBJ2-2,NA,TGTGCCAGCAGCTTGGGACCCGCCACCGGGGGGCTGTTTTTT,CASSLGPATGGLFF
TRBV11-2,many,TRBJ2-2,NA,TGTGCCAGCAGCTTATTTCTCACCGGGGAGCTGTTTTTT,CASSLFLTGELFF
TRBV9,NA,TRBJ2-7,NA,TGTGCCAGCAGCGTAGAGCGGCGCGGGGCACCCTCCTACGAGCAGTACTTC,CASSVERRGAPSYEQYF
TRBV7-9,NA,TRBJ2-1,TRBD2,TGTGCCAGCAGCATGGGGCTAGCGGGATACAATGAGCAGTTCTTC,CASSMGLAGYNEQFF
TRBV28,many,TRBJ2-1,TRBD2,TGTGCCAGCAGTTTTTTTGGGACTAGGAGTCCCAATGAGCAGTTCTTC,CASSFFGTRSPNEQFF
TRBV30,few,TRBJ2-4,TRBD1,TGTGCCTGGAGTGGGGGACAGGGGACCAAAAACATTCAGTACTTC,CAWSGGQGTKNIQYF
TRBV24-1,many,TRBJ2-3,TRBD2,TGTGCCACCAGTGATTTGGCTAGCGGGGGCCCTAGCACAGATACGCAGTATTTT,CATSDLASGGPSTDTQYF
TRBV30,NA,TRBJ2-7,NA,TGTGCCTGGACCCGGGCTAGCTACGAGCAGTACTTC,CAWTRASYEQYF
TRBV27,many,TRBJ2-7,NA,TGTGCCAGCAGTTTATCCGGGCGCGAGCAGTACTTC,CASSLSGREQYF
TRBV20-1,many,TRBJ2-2,NA,TGCAGTGCTAGAGATGTGCGGACGAACACCGGGGAGCTGTTTTTT,CSARDVRTNTGELFF
TRBV28,NA,TRBJ1-5,NA,TGTGCCAGCAGTTTGGAGGGGGGCCTACAGCCCCAGCATTTT,CASSLEGGLQPQHF
TRBV7-8,few,TRBJ2-2,NA,TGTGCCAGCAGCTCCGAACTAGCCCCGAGGGCCGGGGAGCTGTTTTTT,CASSSELAPRAGELFF
TRBV20-1,NA,TRBJ2-1,TRBD2,TGCAGTGCTGTACTAGCGGGCGTCTCCTACAATGAGCAGTTCTTC,CSAVLAGVSYNEQFF
TRBV7-2,many,TRBJ1-5,TRBD1,TGTGCCAGCAGCCAGGGGACAGGTTCTTTTCAGCCCCAGCATTTT,CASSQGTGSFQPQHF
TRBV9,many,TRBJ2-7,TRBD1,TGTGCCAGCAGCGTCGGGACAGGGGGAGAGGAGCAGTACTTC,CASSVGTGGEEQYF
TRBV9,few,TRBJ2-5,NA,TGTGCCAGCAGCGTAGGGAGGAGCCAAGAGACCCAGTACTTC,CASSVGRSQETQYF
TRBV28,many,TRBJ2-7,NA,TGTGCCAGCAGTTCTTTAATTGGGCCCCTCAGCTCCTACGAGCAGTACTTC,CASSSLIGPLSSYEQYF
TRBV6-1,NA,TRBJ2-3,NA,TGTGCCAGCAGTCGGGACGGCACCTGGGCAGATGCGCAGTATTTT,CASSRDGTWADAQYF
TRBV28,NA,TRBJ1-1,NA,TGTGCCAGCAGTTTTCAAGGCAGCACTGAAGCTTTCTTT,CASSFQGSTEAFF
TRBV3-1,many,TRBJ2-3,NA,TGTGCCAGCAGCCAAGATCCCGCTAGCAGTAGGCCATATTTT,CASSQDPASSRPYF
TRBV5-6,NA,TRBJ2-1,NA,TGTGCCAGCAGCTTGGGGGGGAGGGGGCATGAGCAGTTCTTC,CASSLGGRGHEQFF
TRBV5-1,many,TRBJ1-1,NA,TGCGCCAGCAGCTTGGCCGGGTTCACTGAAGCTTTCTTT,CASSLAGFTEAFF
TRBV10-3,NA,TRBJ2-2,NA,TGTGCCATCACCCAGCTCGGGTCCGGGGAGCTGTTTTTT,CAITQLGSGELFF
TRBV9,few,TRBJ1-5,NA,TGTGCCAGCAGCGGATCAGGGACCGGACAGCCCCAGCATTTT,CASSGSGTGQPQHF
TRBV12-3/TRBV12-4,NA,TRBJ2-3,TRBD1,TGTGCCAGCAGCGCGCAAATTCGACAGGGGGTCCGCACAGATACGCAGTATTTT,CASSAQIRQGVRTDTQYF
TRBV12-3/TRBV12-4,many,TRBJ2-3,TRBD2,TGTGCCAGCAGTTCCCGACTAGCGGGATCGTGGGGCACAGATACGCAGTATTTT,CASSSRLAGSWGTDTQYF
TRBV5-1,NA,TRBJ1-2,TRBD1,TGCGCCAGCAGCAACCGGGACAGGAAAATGAGTAACTATGGCTACACCTTC,CASSNRDRKMSNYGYTF
TRBV25-1,NA,TRBJ1-2,NA,TGTGCCAGCAGTGGGAGTCTAACGGGGGCGCGGGGCTACACCTTC,CASSGSLTGARGYTF
TRBV20-1,NA,TRBJ2-7,TRBD2,TGCAGTGCTAGGGTAGCGGGGGAAGACTACGAGCAGTACTTC,CSARVAGEDYEQYF
TRBV6-1,NA,TRBJ2-5,NA,TGTGCCAGCAGTGAAGTTGGAGGGGGGAGCCAAGAGACCCAGTACTTC,CASSEVGGGSQETQYF
TRBV28,many,TRBJ2-1,NA,TGTGCCAGCAGTCTAAGCCGGGGGGCGCGCTTTGAGCAGTTCTTC,CASSLSRGARFEQFF
TRBV28,NA,TRBJ2-2,TRBD2,TGTGCCAGCAGCCCTGACCCGCGGGGGTTCACCGGGGAGCTGTTTTTT,CASSPDPRGFTGELFF
TRBV6-1,many,TRBJ2-2,NA,TGTGCCAGCACCTTCGCGAACACCGGGGAGCTGTTTTTT,CASTFANTGELFF
TRBV5-1,few,TRBJ1-6,TRBD1,TGCGCCAGCAGGATGGGACAGGAAACTTATAATTCACCCCTCCACTTT,CASRMGQETYNSPLHF
TRBV7-9,many,TRBJ1-2,TRBD1,TGTGCCAGCAGCTCTATCCCCGGACAGGGGGCGTTGAAGTATGGCTACACCTTC,CASSSIPGQGALKYGYTF
TRBV27,few,TRBJ2-1,NA,TGTGCCAGCAGGACCCACGGACGTGATGAGCAGTTCTTC,CASRTHGRDEQFF
TRBV28,many,TRBJ2-1,TRBD1,TGTGCCAGCAGGTACGGGGACAGGGTCAATGAGCAGTTCTTC,CASRYGDRVNEQFF
TRBV30,NA,TRBJ2-2,TRBD2,TGTGCCTGGAGTGGAGCGGGGGAGCAAGTAGGGCTGTTTTTT,CAWSGAGEQVGLFF
TRBV19,NA,TRBJ1-1,NA,TGTGCCAGTAGTCAGTTTCGTGAAGCTTTCTTT,CASSQFREAFF
TRBV30,few,TRBJ2-7,NA,TGTGCCTGGAGTCTGCAGGCGGTCTTCTACGAGCAGTACTTC,CAWSLQAVFYEQYF
TRBV29-1,NA,TRBJ1-2,NA,TGCAGCGTTGGAGGGTCGCCTGGCTACACCTTC,CSVGGSPGYTF
TRBV6-1,many,TRBJ2-7,TRBD2,TGTGCCAGCAGCGAGGGAGGGGCAGGGCGCGGCTACGAGCAGTACTTC,CASSEGGAGRGYEQYF
TRBV7-9,many,TRBJ2-3,NA,TGTGCCAGCAGAGGAAAGACTAGGCCGGGCACAGATACGCAGTATTTT,CASRGKTRPGTDTQYF
TRBV10-3,NA,TRBJ2-3,NA,TGTGCCATCAGTGAAGATGGGCGGGGCTCGGTAGATACGCAGTATTTT,CAISEDGRGSVDTQYF